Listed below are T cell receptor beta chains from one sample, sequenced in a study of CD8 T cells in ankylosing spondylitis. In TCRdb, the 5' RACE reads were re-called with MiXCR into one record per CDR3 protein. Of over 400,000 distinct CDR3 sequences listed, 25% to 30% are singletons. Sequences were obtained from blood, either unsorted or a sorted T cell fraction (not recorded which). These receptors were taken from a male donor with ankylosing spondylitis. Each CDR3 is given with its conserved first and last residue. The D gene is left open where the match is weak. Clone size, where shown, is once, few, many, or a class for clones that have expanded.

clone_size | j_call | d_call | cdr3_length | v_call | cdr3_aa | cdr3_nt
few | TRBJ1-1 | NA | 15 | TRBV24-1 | CATSGSVGPGTEAFF | TGTGCCACCAGCGGTTCGGTAGGGCCTGGGACTGAAGCTTTCTTT
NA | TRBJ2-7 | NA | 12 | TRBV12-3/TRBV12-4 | CASSQMYYEQYF | TGTGCCAGCAGCCAAATGTACTACGAGCAGTACTTC
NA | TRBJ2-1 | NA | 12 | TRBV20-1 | CSASYGYNEQFF | TGCAGTGCTAGTTATGGATACAATGAGCAGTTCTTC
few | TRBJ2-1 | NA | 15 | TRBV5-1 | CASSLRQGGSDEQFF | TGCGCCAGCAGCTTACGACAGGGAGGGTCGGATGAGCAGTTCTTC
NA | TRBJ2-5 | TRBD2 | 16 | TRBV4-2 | CASSQGTSGSKETQYF | TGTGCCAGCAGCCAGGGGACTAGCGGGTCAAAGGAGACCCAGTACTTC
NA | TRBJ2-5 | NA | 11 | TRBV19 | CASSALETQYF | TGTGCCAGTAGTGCTCTGGAGACCCAGTACTTC
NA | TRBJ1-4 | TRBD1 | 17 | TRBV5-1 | CASETGTGPPTNEKLFF | TGCGCCAGCGAGACCGGGACAGGGCCCCCAACTAATGAAAAACTGTTTTTT
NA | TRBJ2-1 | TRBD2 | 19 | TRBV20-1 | CSARVGRTSGRSSYNEQFF | TGCAGTGCTAGAGTAGGAAGGACTAGCGGGAGATCCTCCTACAATGAGCAGTTCTTC
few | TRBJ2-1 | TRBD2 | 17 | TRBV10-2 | CARIGLAGLSSYNEQFF | TGCGCCAGGATCGGACTAGCGGGCTTGAGCTCCTACAATGAGCAGTTCTTC
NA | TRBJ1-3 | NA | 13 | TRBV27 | CASSASYENTIYF | TGTGCCAGCAGTGCCTCCTACGAAAACACCATATATTTT
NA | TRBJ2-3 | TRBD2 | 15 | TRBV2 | CASSEESGSWDTQYF | TGTGCCAGCAGTGAAGAGAGCGGGAGTTGGGATACGCAGTATTTT
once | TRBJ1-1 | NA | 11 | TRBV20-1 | CSARGSTEAFF | TGCAGTGCTAGGGGGAGTACTGAAGCTTTCTTT
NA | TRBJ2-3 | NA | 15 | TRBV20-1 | CSARAPGQNTDTQYF | TGCAGTGCTAGAGCCCCTGGACAGAACACAGATACGCAGTATTTT
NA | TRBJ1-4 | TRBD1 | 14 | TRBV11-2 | CASSRGQGAEKLFF | TGTGCCAGCAGCAGAGGACAGGGAGCAGAAAAACTGTTTTTT
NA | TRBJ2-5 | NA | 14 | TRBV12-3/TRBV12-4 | CASSLSRVGQTQYF | TGTGCCAGCAGTTTAAGCAGGGTGGGACAGACCCAGTACTTC
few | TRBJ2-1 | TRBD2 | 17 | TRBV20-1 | CSARTSGTSGRYNEQFF | TGCAGTGCTAGAACTTCCGGGACTAGCGGGCGATACAATGAGCAGTTCTTC
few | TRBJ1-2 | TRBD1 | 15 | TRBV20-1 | CSARESGRGIYGYTF | TGCAGTGCTAGAGAATCGGGCAGGGGGATTTATGGCTACACCTTC
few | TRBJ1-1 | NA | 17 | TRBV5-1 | CASSPLAGLEMNTEAFF | TGCGCCAGCAGCCCACTCGCGGGGCTCGAAATGAACACTGAAGCTTTCTTT
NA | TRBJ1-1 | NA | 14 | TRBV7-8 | CASSLRWEEAEAFF | TGTGCCAGCAGCTTAAGATGGGAGGAGGCTGAAGCTTTCTTT
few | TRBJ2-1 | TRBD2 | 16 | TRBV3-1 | CASSPGLAGGDNEQFF | TGTGCCAGCAGCCCGGGACTAGCGGGAGGGGACAATGAGCAGTTCTTC
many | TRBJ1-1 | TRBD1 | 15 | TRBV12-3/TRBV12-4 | CASRQDRGKGTEAFF | TGTGCCAGCAGACAAGACAGGGGGAAGGGCACTGAAGCTTTCTTT
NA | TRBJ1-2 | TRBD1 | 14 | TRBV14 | CASSPRTGGYGYTF | TGTGCCAGCAGCCCCAGGACAGGGGGCTATGGCTACACCTTC
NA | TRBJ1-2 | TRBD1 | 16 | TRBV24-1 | CATSDLKGQGLHGYTF | TGTGCCACCAGTGATTTGAAGGGACAGGGTTTACATGGCTACACCTTC
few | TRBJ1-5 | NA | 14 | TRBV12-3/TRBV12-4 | CASSQGQYNQPQHF | TGTGCCAGCAGCCAAGGACAGTACAATCAGCCCCAGCATTTT
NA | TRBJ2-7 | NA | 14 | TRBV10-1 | CASSDGQKYYEQYF | TGCGCCAGCAGTGACGGACAGAAGTACTACGAGCAGTACTTC
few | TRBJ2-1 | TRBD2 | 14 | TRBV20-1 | CSGTSGRWYNEQFF | TGCAGCGGGACTAGCGGGAGGTGGTACAATGAGCAGTTCTTC
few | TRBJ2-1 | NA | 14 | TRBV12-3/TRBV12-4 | CASRPRQTYNEQFF | TGTGCCAGCAGACCCCGACAGACGTACAATGAGCAGTTCTTC
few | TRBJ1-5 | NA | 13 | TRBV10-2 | CASSEGARQPQHF | TGCGCCAGCAGTGAGGGGGCCCGCCAGCCCCAGCATTTT
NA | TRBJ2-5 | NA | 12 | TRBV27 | CASSGPSGTQYF | TGTGCCAGCAGTGGACCGTCGGGCACCCAGTACTTC
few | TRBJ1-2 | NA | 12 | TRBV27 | CASSQGGRGEAF | TGTGCCAGCTCTCAGGGCGGGAGGGGTGAAGCCTTC
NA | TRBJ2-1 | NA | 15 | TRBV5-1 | CASSFPGSGGREQFF | TGCGCCAGCAGCTTCCCGGGCTCGGGGGGCCGGGAGCAGTTCTTC
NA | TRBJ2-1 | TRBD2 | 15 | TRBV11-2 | CASSGDSGRGAEQFF | TGTGCCAGCTCTGGGGATAGCGGGAGAGGGGCGGAGCAGTTCTTC
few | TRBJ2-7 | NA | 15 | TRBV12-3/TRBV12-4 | CASSPGSDSSYEQYF | TGTGCCAGCAGCCCAGGATCCGACAGCTCCTACGAGCAGTACTTC
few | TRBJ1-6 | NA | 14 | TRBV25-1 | CASRRGVTDSPLHF | TGTGCCAGCAGAAGGGGGGTGACTGATTCACCCCTCCACTTT
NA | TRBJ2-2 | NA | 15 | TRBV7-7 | CASSARGVGAGELFF | TGTGCCAGCAGCGCTCGGGGTGTTGGGGCCGGGGAGCTGTTTTTT
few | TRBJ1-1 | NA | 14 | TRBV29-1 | CSVAPDGQYTEAFF | TGCAGCGTTGCTCCGGATGGCCAATACACTGAAGCTTTCTTT
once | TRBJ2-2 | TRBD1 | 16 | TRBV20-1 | CSARGVRGRSTGELFF | TGCAGTGCTAGAGGGGTCAGGGGGAGATCCACCGGGGAGCTGTTTTTT
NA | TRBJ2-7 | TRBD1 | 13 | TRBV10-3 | CAISESQGWEQYF | TGTGCCATCAGTGAGTCACAGGGGTGGGAGCAGTACTTC
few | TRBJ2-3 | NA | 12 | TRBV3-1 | CASSQEGYTQYF | TGTGCCAGCAGCCAAGAGGGGTATACGCAGTATTTT
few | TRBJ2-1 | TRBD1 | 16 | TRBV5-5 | CASSPRPGQGRNEQFF | TGTGCCAGCAGCCCAAGACCGGGACAGGGAAGGAATGAGCAGTTCTTC
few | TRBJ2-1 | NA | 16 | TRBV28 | CASSLLRNASMNEQFF | TGTGCCAGCAGTTTACTAAGGAACGCTAGTATGAATGAGCAGTTCTTC
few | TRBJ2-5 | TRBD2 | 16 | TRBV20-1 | CSAVMGLAGGQETQYF | TGCAGTGCGGTGATGGGACTAGCGGGAGGTCAAGAGACCCAGTACTTC
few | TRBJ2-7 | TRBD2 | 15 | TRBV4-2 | CASSPGLAGTYEQYF | TGTGCCAGCAGCCCCGGACTAGCGGGCACCTACGAGCAGTACTTC
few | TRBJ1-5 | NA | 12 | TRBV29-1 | CSVSGSDQPQHF | TGCAGCGTCTCCGGGAGCGATCAGCCCCAGCATTTT
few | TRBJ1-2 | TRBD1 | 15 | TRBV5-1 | CASSIGTARDYGYTF | TGCGCCAGCAGCATCGGGACAGCCAGAGACTATGGCTACACCTTC
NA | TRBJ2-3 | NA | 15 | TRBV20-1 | CSARPWASGTDTQYF | TGCAGTGCTAGACCTTGGGCTAGCGGCACAGATACGCAGTATTTT
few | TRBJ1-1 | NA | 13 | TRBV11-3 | CASSPTETLGAFF | TGTGCCAGCAGCCCGACAGAAACACTAGGAGCTTTCTTT
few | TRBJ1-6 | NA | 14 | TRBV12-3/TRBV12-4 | CASTPGTGDSPLHF | TGTGCCAGCACCCCCGGAACAGGCGATTCACCCCTCCACTTT
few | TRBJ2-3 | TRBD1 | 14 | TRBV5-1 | CASSLSRGRDTQYF | TGCGCCAGCAGCTTGAGCAGGGGGCGGGATACGCAGTATTTT
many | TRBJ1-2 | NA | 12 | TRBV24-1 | CATSGDTYGYTF | TGTGCCACCAGTGGGGACACATATGGCTACACCTTC
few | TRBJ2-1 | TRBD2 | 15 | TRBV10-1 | CASSDGGRQYNEQFF | TGCGCCAGCAGTGATGGCGGGAGGCAATACAATGAGCAGTTCTTC
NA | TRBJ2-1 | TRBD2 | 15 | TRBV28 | CASVTSGIGVNEQFF | TGTGCCAGCGTAACTAGCGGGATCGGGGTGAATGAGCAGTTCTTC